This T cell receptor (beta chain) was captured by sequencing in a study of blood T cell repertoires in COVID-19. Study at large: COVID-19 samples collected from the United States, Italy and Spain covered acute and convalescent phases.

Per the authors' pipeline: Reference gene primer amplification gave estimated nucleated cell counts. Sequencing was performed with immunoSEQ multiplex PCR; in TCRdb, only in-frame clones are kept and a portion is missing. The V and J calls and the clone size are those of that table, but D and trimming were determined from the DNA. Of more than 300,000 clones listed, 90% are singletons. CDR3 length equals 15 residues. Germline CDR1 SNHLY, CDR2 FYNNEI. Trimming removed 9 bases at V and 4 bases at J, with 21 bases between. Donors were grouped by their self-reported clinical history. Within 2 weeks before study entry, exposed participants met a COVID-19 case.

Sequencing was carried out using PBMCs or T cells enriched from blood (not recorded which). The sequence derives from a woman between 25 and 40 years old who had been exposed to COVID-19. V and J are TRBV2 and TRBJ1-2, with a weak D call TRBD1 (5 bases). The CDR3: CASLKAGPYGYGYTF. The CDR3 bases are TGTGCCAGTTTAAAGGCGGGGCCCTATGGCTATGGCTACACCTTC. Full variable domain (outside the CDR3, taken from reference TRBV2 and TRBJ1-2): EPEVTQTPSHQVTQMGQEVILRCVPISNHLYFYWYRQILGQKVEFLVSFYNNEISEKSEIFDDQFSVERPDGSNFTLKIRSTKLEDSAMYFCASLKAGPYGYGYTFGSGTRLTVV.